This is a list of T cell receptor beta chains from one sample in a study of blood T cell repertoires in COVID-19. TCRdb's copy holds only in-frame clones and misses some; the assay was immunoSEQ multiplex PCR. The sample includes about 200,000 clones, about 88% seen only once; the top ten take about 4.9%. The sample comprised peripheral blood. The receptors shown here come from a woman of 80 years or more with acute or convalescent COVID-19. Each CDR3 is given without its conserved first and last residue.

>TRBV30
AWSGTNWNQPQH
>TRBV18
ASSSGASGNTIY
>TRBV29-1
SVASTGVGGYT
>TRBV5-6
ASSLSAGRYQETQY
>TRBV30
AWSVAYIYEQY
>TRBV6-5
ASSLRQGGDTQY
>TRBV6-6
ASSFRPQGQPQH
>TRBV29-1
SVGQNEKLF
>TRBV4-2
ASSQDSPRRGGSSPLH
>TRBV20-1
SASRTSALTYNEQF
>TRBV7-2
ASFKARAGANVLT
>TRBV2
ASSGTSGREDTQY
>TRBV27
ASGRGLSNTGELF
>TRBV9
ASSQTASGNTIY
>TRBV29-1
STNDRVDYGYT
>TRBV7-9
ASSLLGTGLPEAF
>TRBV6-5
ASSYARGTEAF
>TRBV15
ATSAFLGGGTEAF
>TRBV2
ASSSTDTGNTIY
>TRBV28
ASSFGANYGYT
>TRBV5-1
ASSPGTGPSNYGYT
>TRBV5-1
ASSLEISGSGYT
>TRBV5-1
ASSPGLAGRYNEQF
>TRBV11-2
ASSSAGGSWDTQY
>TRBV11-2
ASSYRQGAGTEAF
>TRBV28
ASSRVYGYT
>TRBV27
ASSFEGDEKLF